These T cell receptor beta chains were read from a single sample in a study of radiation and T cells in renal cell carcinoma. Clones were sequenced by immunoSEQ multiplex PCR, and TCRdb holds only the in-frame ones, with some missing. The sample shows under 100,000 clones, 75% to 85% of them seen only once. The sequenced sample was blood, obtained from a patient whose treatment included radiotherapy and nephrectomy. Receptors originate from a man in his sixties with renal cell carcinoma. CDR3s include the opening cysteine and the closing phenylalanine or tryptophan. The D gene is left open where the match is weak.

13 TRBJ1-2 TRBV6-4 TRBD1 TGTGCCAGCAGTGCGGACAGGGTTGGTGGCTACACCTTC CASSADRVGGYTF
13 TRBJ1-4 TRBV11-2 . TGTGCCAGCAGCCCCGACCGTATTGAAAAACTGTTTTTT CASSPDRIEKLFF
13 TRBJ2-3 TRBV15 . TGTGCCACCAGCCCCCTAAGGGCAGATACGCAGTATTTT CATSPLRADTQYF
11 TRBJ2-5 TRBV20-1 . TGCAGTGCTAGCAGGGAAGAGACCCAGTACTTC CSASREETQYF
16 TRBJ1-2 TRBV18 . TGTGCCAGCTCACCACGGGGGGCTGATTATAACTATGGCTACACCTTC CASSPRGADYNYGYTF
14 TRBJ1-2 TRBV29-1 TRBD1 TGCAGCGTAGGCCGGGACAGGGGCCCCTATGGCTACACCTTC CSVGRDRGPYGYTF
15 TRBJ2-7 TRBV11-2 . TGTGCCAGCAGCTCCCATGGTTCATACTCCTACGAGCAGTACTTC CASSSHGSYSYEQYF
16 TRBJ2-2 TRBV10-3 TRBD1 TGTGCCATCAGTGGGGTGACAGGGGGCGACGCCGGGGAGCTGTTTTTT CAISGVTGGDAGELFF
15 TRBJ2-1 TRBV5-1 . TGCGCCAGCAGCTTCGGCAGGCCCCGGGGAGATGAGCAGTTCTTC CASSFGRPRGDEQFF
15 TRBJ2-1 TRBV6-5 . TGTGCCAGCAAGGGATGGGAGGACGTCGACAATGAGCAGTTCTTC CASKGWEDVDNEQFF
15 TRBJ1-1 TRBV19 TRBD1 TGTGCCAGTAGCCAACGGACAGGGCGGGGCACTGAAGCTTTCTTT CASSQRTGRGTEAFF
16 TRBJ2-7 TRBV11-2 . TGTGCCAGCAGCCCTTTCGGGGCTCGCCTATCCTACGAGCAGTACTTC CASSPFGARLSYEQYF
17 TRBJ2-1 TRBV6-1 TRBD2 TGTGCCAGCAGTGTTAGACTAGCGGGAGGGCCCTTCAATGAGCAGTTCTTC CASSVRLAGGPFNEQFF
17 TRBJ2-6 TRBV27 . TGTGCCAGCAGTTTATCGTGGTGGGACTCTGGGGCCAACGTCCTGACTTTC CASSLSWWDSGANVLTF